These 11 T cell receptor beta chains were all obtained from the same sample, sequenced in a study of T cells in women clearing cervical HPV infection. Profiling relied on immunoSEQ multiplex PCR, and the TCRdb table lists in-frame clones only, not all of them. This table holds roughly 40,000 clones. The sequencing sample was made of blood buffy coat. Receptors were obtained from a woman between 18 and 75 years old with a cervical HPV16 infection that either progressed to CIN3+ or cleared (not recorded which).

The CDR3 region is CAWSKGDRGQLKNYEQYF. The CDR3 bases that were read are TGTGCCTGGAGTAAGGGGGACAGGGGTCAACTAAAGAACTACGAG. V and J are TRBV30 and TRBJ2-7; 10 bases agree with TRBD1. Read coverage stops 3 residues before the CDR3 terminus; the germline J gene supplies the remainder. This CDR3 comprises 18 residues. J gave up 3 bases and V 2 bases, and 16 bases lay outside the gene matches. Germline assignment: CDR1 GTSNPN and CDR2 SVGIG (reference sequence). Together with reference TRBV30 and TRBJ2-7, the CDR3 gives the full variable domain: SQTIHQWPATLVQPVGSPLSLECTVEGTSNPNLYWYRQAAGRGLQLLFYSVGIGQISSEVPQNLSASRPQDRQFILSSKKLLLSDSGFYLCAWSKGDRGQLKNYEQYFGPGTRLTVT.

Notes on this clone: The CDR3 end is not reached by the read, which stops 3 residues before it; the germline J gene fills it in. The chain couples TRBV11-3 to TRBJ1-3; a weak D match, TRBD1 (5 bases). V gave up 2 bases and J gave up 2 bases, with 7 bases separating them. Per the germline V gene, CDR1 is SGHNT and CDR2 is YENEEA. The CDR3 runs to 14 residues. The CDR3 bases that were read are TGTGCCAGCAGCTTACCGGGGGCTGGAAACACC. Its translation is CASSLPGAGNT. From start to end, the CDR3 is CASSLPGAGNTIYF.

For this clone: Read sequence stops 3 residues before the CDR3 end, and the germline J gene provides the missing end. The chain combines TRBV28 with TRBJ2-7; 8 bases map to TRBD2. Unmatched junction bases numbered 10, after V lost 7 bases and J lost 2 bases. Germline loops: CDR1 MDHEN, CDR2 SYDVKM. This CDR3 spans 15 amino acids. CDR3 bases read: TGTGCCAGCACAAGCGGGAGAGAGGGAACCTACGAG. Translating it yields CASTSGREGTYE. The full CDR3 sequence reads CASTSGREGTYEQYF.

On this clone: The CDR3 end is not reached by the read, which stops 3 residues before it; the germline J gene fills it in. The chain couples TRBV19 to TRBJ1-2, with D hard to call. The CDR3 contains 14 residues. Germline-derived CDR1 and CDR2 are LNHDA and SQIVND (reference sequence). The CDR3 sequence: CASGSSGSGYDYTF. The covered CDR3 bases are TGTGCCAGTGGCTCTAGCGGGAGTGGTTACGAC. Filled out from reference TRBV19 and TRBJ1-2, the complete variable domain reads DGGITQSPKYLFRKEGQNVTLSCEQNLNHDAMYWYRQDPGQGLRLIYYSQIVNDFQKGDIAEGYSVSREKKESFPLTVTSAQKNPTAFYLCASGSSGSGYDYTFGSGTRLTVV.

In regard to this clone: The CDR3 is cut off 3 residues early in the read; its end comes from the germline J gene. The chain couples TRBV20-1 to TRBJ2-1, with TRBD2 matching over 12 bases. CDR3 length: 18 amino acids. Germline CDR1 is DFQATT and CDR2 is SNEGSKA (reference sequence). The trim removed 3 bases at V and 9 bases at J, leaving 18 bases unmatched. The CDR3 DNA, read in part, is TGCAGTGCTAGTCGGACTAGCGGGATCGGACTAGAAGGTAGTGAG. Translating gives CSASRTSGIGLEGSE. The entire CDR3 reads CSASRTSGIGLEGSEQFF.

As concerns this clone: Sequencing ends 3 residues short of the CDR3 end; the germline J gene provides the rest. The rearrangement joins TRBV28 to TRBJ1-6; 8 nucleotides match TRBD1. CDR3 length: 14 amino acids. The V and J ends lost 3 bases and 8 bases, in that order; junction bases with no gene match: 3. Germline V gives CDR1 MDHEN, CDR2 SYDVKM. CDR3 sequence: CASSFDRGYSPLHF. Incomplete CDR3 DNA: TGTGCCAGCAGTTTTGACAGGGGTTATTCACCC.

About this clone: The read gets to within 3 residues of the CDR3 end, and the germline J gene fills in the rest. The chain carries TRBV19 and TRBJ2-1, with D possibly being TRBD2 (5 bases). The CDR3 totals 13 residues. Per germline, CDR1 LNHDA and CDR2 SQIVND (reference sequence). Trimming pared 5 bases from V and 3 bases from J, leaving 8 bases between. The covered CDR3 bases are TGTGCCAGTAGTCCCGAGGGCTACAATGAG. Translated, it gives CASSPEGYNE. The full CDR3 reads CASSPEGYNEQFF.

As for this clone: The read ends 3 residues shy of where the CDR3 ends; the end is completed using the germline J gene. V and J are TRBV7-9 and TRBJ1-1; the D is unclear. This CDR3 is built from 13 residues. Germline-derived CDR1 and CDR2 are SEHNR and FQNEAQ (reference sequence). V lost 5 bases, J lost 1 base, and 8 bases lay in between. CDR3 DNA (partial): TGTGCCAGCAGCCAGGCGGGGAACACTGAA. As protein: CASSQAGNTE. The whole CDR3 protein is CASSQAGNTEAFF. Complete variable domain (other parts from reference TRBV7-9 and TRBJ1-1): DTGVSQNPRHKITKRGQNVTFRCDPISEHNRLYWYRQTLGQGPEFLTYFQNEAQLEKSRLLSDRFSAERPKGSFSTLEIQRTEQGDSAMYLCASSQAGNTEAFFGQGTRLTVV.

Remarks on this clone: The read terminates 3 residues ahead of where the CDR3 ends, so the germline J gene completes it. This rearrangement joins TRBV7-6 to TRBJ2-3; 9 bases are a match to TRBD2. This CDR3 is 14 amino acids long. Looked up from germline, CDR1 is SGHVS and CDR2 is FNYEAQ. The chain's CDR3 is CASSDNSGSETQYF. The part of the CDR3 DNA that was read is TGTGCCAGCAGCGACAATAGCGGGAGCGAGACG.

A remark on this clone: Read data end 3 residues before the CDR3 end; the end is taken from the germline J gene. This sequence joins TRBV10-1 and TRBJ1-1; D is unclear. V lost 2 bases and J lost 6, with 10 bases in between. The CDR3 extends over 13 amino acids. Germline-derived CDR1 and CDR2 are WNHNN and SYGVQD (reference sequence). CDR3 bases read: TGCGCCAGCAGTGAGGTTGGACTCCCTGAA. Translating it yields CASSEVGLPE. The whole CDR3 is CASSEVGLPEAFF.

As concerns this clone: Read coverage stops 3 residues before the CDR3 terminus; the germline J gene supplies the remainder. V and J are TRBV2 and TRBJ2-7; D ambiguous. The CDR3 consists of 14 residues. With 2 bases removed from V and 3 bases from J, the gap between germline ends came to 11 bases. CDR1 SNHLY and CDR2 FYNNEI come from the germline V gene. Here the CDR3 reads CASSEMAGLYEQYF. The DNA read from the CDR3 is TGTGCCAGCAGTGAAATGGCAGGCCTCTACGAG.